The 27 T cell receptor beta chains in this list originate from one sample, sequenced in a study of cytomegalovirus exposure and HLA in healthy donors. Primers included in the PCR were 60 Vbeta and 13 Jbeta primers. Generated by immunoSEQ multiplex PCR, the TCRdb table keeps only in-frame clones and is missing some. The sample shows about 190,000 clones, about 87% of them seen only once. Specimen: PBMCs. Every receptor here comes from a young man in good health and CMV-seronegative.

As concerns this clone: At one end the junction does not follow the germline gene, possibly because of a read error. The rearrangement joins TRBV19 to TRBJ1-6; D is undetermined. The CDR3 extends over 13 amino acids. Germline loops: CDR1 LNHDA, CDR2 SQIVND (reference sequence). The CDR3 region has the DNA TGTGCCAGTAGTATAACGGGGTATTCACCCCTCTACTTT. Translation gives CASSITGYSPLYF.

This clone occurred once. The V and J genes are TRBV28 and TRBJ2-5, with 7 bases identical to TRBD1. The assigned J gene may be wrong: the sequence end matches TRBJ2-7 better. The CDR3 loop spans 15 amino acids. The V gene's germline CDR1 is MDHEN and CDR2 SYDVKM. CDR3 sequence: CASSSAGTAIYEQYF. In DNA, the CDR3 is TGTGCCAGCAGTTCCGCCGGGACAGCCATCTACGAGCAGTACTTC.

The chain has TRBV29-1 and TRBJ2-3; possible D gene TRBD2, 5 bases. Per the germline V gene, CDR1 is SQVTM and CDR2 is ANQGSEA. Trimming shortened V by 8 bases and J by 8 bases, and 17 bases separated the two germline ends. The CDR3 sequence is 12 residues long. CDR3 bases: TGCAGCCTAGCTCCTCCTGGCGGTACGCAGTATTTT. This sequence encodes CSLAPPGGTQYF.

The chain couples TRBV5-1 to TRBJ2-5; no reliable D call. The J call is in doubt because the DNA end fits TRBJ2-7 better. Germline V gene sequence: CDR1 SGHRS, CDR2 YFSETQ. This CDR3 is 15 amino acids long. The CDR3 region has the DNA TGCGCCAGCAGCTTGGTTCGGAGTGACGTCTACGAGCAGTACTTC. This gives the protein CASSLVRSDVYEQYF.

This chain uses TRBV6-5 with TRBJ1-2; possibly TRBD1 for D (5 bases). Germline assignment: CDR1 MNHEY and CDR2 SVGAGI. This CDR3 has 14 amino acids. The V and J ends lost 0 bases and 7 bases respectively, with 12 bases between them. CDR3 coding DNA: TGTGCCAGCAGTTACTCCCCAAGGGGCTCTGGCTACACCTTC. This encodes CASSYSPRGSGYTF.

This clone was counted between two and nine times. This sequence joins TRBV7-9 and TRBJ2-7; possible D gene TRBD2, 5 bases. CDR3 size: 12 residues. Germline CDR1 SEHNR, CDR2 FQNEAQ (reference sequence). CDR3 DNA: TGTTCCGGCGGGCAAGCTACCTACGAGCAGTACTTC. This translates into CSGGQATYEQYF.

This chain connects TRBV7-8 to TRBJ2-3, with D uncertain. The CDR3 runs to 15 residues. V was clipped by 0 bases and J by 0 bases, with 7 bases between them. Looked up from germline, CDR1 is SGHVS and CDR2 is FQNEAQ. The CDR3, as DNA: TGTGCCAGCAGCTTAGCACTACGAAGCACAGATACGCAGTATTTT. Its protein is CASSLALRSTDTQYF.

The J gene is TRBJ2-1, the V gene TRBV28; 10 bases match TRBD1. V shed 7 bases and J 7 bases; nucleotides not matched to a gene: 10. This CDR3 has 15 amino acids. Germline V gene sequence: CDR1 MDHEN, CDR2 SYDVKM. This CDR3 reads CASTMGGQGINEQFF. DNA of the CDR3: TGTGCCAGCACCATGGGGGGACAGGGGATAAATGAGCAGTTCTTC. The full variable domain, its missing parts supplied by reference TRBV28 and TRBJ2-1, is DVKVTQSSRYLVKRTGEKVFLECVQDMDHENMFWYRQDPGLGLRLIYFSYDVKMKEKGDIPEGYSVSREKKERFSLILESASTNQTSMYLCASTMGGQGINEQFFGPGTRLTVL.

This rearrangement joins TRBV5-4 to TRBJ2-1, with 12 bases aligning to TRBD1. J gave up 9 bases and V 4 bases, and 5 bases lay outside the gene matches. This CDR3 is built from 14 residues. CDR1 is SGHNT and CDR2 is YYREEE in the germline V gene (reference sequence). CDR3 protein: CASSAGQGAREQFF. As DNA, the CDR3 is TGTGCCAGCAGCGCGGGACAGGGGGCGCGTGAGCAGTTCTTC.

This clone was observed a handful of times. The chain employs TRBV6-5 and TRBJ2-7; a possible D gene is TRBD2 (6 bases). The CDR3 is 14 amino acids. The germline gives CDR1 MNHEY, CDR2 SVGAGI. V shed 6 bases and J shed 2 bases, with 14 bases lying between them. The CDR3: CASRPPGATYEQYF. DNA for the CDR3: TGTGCCAGCAGACCGCCGGGAGCAACCTACGAGCAGTACTTC.

This chain uses TRBV20-1 with TRBJ1-1, with unresolved D. CDR3 length equals 11 residues. Germline CDR1 DFQATT, CDR2 SNEGSKA (reference sequence). V dropped 5 bases and J dropped 0 bases, with 4 bases sitting between them. The CDR3 here is CSADMNTEAFF. CDR3 coding DNA: TGCAGTGCTGACATGAACACTGAAGCTTTCTTT.

This sequence joins TRBV28 and TRBJ2-7, with TRBD1 as a possible D gene (5 bases). Trimming removed 6 bases at V and 1 base at J, with 10 bases between. Germline CDR1 reads MDHEN; CDR2 reads SYDVKM. The CDR3 length is 13 residues. Here the CDR3 reads CASRHDSSYEQYF. In DNA, the CDR3 is TGTGCCAGCAGACATGACAGTTCCTACGAGCAGTACTTC.

A note on this clone: One end of the junction is discordant with germline, which a read error may explain. The sample carries other DNA sequences with the same CDR3. The chain is built from TRBV2 and TRBJ1-4; no definite D call. The CDR3 has 16 amino acids. CDR1 SNHLY and CDR2 FYNNEI come from the germline V gene. For the CDR3, the DNA is TGTGCCAGCAAAAGGAGGACGGCTCTCGGCAATGAAAAGCTGTTTTTT. Its translation: CASKRRTALGNEKLFF.

V usage is TRBV27 and J usage is TRBJ2-1; 7 positions match TRBD2. Per germline, CDR1 MNHEY and CDR2 SMNVEV (reference sequence). With V trimmed by 6 bases and J by 13 bases, 9 bases remained unmatched. CDR3 size: 12 residues. The CDR3 coding sequence is TGTGCCAGCAGCGCCTACCGGGACTACCAGTTCTTC. Translating it yields CASSAYRDYQFF.

This chain connects TRBV28 to TRBJ1-1; D call uncertain. The ends were cut back, 10 bases at V and 0 bases at J, with 12 bases in the middle. The CDR3 length is 13 residues. CDR1 and CDR2 (germline): MDHEN, SYDVKM. Here the CDR3 reads CATLRQMNTEAFF. CDR3 nucleotide sequence: TGTGCCACCCTACGTCAAATGAACACTGAAGCTTTCTTT.

V is TRBV18 and J is TRBJ2-6; D is perhaps TRBD1 (5 bases). The CDR3 sequence is 15 residues long. Germline V gene data show CDR1 as KGHSH and CDR2 as LQKENI. V dropped 5 bases and J dropped 0 bases, with 8 bases sitting between them. CDR3 in amino acids: CASSSQGSGANVLTF. Here the CDR3 DNA reads TGTGCCAGCTCATCCCAGGGCTCTGGGGCCAACGTCCTGACTTTC.

The chain combines TRBV11-1 with TRBJ2-5; 13 bases map to TRBD2. CDR1 is SGHAT and CDR2 is FQDESV in the germline V gene (reference sequence). With V trimmed by 4 bases and J by 6 bases, 8 bases remained unmatched. The CDR3 loop spans 16 amino acids. The CDR3 DNA sequence: TGTGCCAGCAGCTATGGGACTAGCGGGAAACGGAAGACCCAGTACTTC. Translating gives CASSYGTSGKRKTQYF.

The V and J genes are TRBV5-1 and TRBJ2-1, with D hard to call. V was clipped by 0 bases and J by 1 base, with 11 bases between them. Germline V gives CDR1 SGHRS, CDR2 YFSETQ. This CDR3 is built from 16 residues. CDR3 residues: CASSLDIARSYNEQFF. The CDR3 DNA reads as TGCGCCAGCAGCTTGGACATAGCTAGGTCCTACAATGAGCAGTTCTTC.

This chain links TRBV7-8 with TRBJ2-1; TRBD2 aligns across 9 bases. V lost 4 bases to trimming and J lost 8 bases; unmatched junction nucleotides: 9. There are 15 residues in the CDR3. CDR1 SGHVS and CDR2 FQNEAQ come from the germline V gene. The CDR3 sequence: CASSWAGGLGDEQFF. CDR3 in DNA: TGTGCCAGCAGCTGGGCGGGGGGGCTAGGCGATGAGCAGTTCTTC.

The chain uses TRBV7-9 and TRBJ2-7, with D possibly TRBD1 on 7 matching bases. V was cut by 3 bases and J by 7 bases, with 13 bases left in between. From germline, CDR1 is SEHNR and CDR2 FQNEAQ (reference sequence). This CDR3 is built from 13 residues. The CDR3 loop is CASSFGGGDEQYF. The CDR3 DNA follows: TGTGCCAGCAGCTTTGGAGGGGGCGATGAGCAGTACTTC.

The rearrangement joins TRBV5-1 to TRBJ1-1, with D maybe TRBD1 (5 bases). There are 14 residues in the CDR3. V dropped 6 bases and J dropped 1 base, with 13 bases sitting between them. Germline-derived CDR1 and CDR2 are SGHRS and YFSETQ. CDR3 region: CASNLLGQNTEAFF. CDR3 nucleotide sequence: TGCGCCAGCAACCTTCTCGGACAGAACACTGAAGCTTTCTTT. The full variable domain, completed using reference TRBV5-1 and TRBJ1-1, is KAGVTQTPRYLIKTRGQQVTLSCSPISGHRSVSWYQQTPGQGLQFLFEYFSETQRNKGNFPGRFSGRQFSNSRSEMNVSTLELGDSALYLCASNLLGQNTEAFFGQGTRLTVV.

This chain uses TRBV15 with TRBJ2-7; no definite D call. This CDR3 region has 15 residues. Trimming took off 5 bases at V and 7 bases at J, with 21 bases between the two ends. Germline assignment: CDR1 LNHNV and CDR2 YYDKDF (reference sequence). Here the CDR3 DNA reads TGTGCCACCAGCGCCAGACGGGTGGATGGTGGGGAGCAGTACTTC. It specifies CATSARRVDGGEQYF.

The gene calls are TRBV28 and TRBJ1-1; D is ambiguous. CDR3 length equals 13 residues. Germline V lookup: CDR1 MDHEN, CDR2 SYDVKM. Trimming removed 3 bases at V and 5 bases at J, with 10 bases between. This CDR3 reads CASSFRGPTEAFF. The CDR3 coding sequence is TGTGCCAGCAGTTTTCGAGGTCCTACTGAAGCTTTCTTT. Complete variable domain (other parts from reference TRBV28 and TRBJ1-1): DVKVTQSSRYLVKRTGEKVFLECVQDMDHENMFWYRQDPGLGLRLIYFSYDVKMKEKGDIPEGYSVSREKKERFSLILESASTNQTSMYLCASSFRGPTEAFFGQGTRLTVV.

This chain joins TRBV7-5 and TRBJ2-1; TRBD2, the table's D call, lacks a check against the DNA. TRBV7-5 is described as a pseudogene. The CDR3 runs to 16 residues. The CDR3 region has the DNA TGTGCCAGAAGCCTTCGGACTAGCTTCACCTACAATGAGCAGTTCTTC. Translating gives CARSLRTSFTYNEQFF.

This chain connects TRBV25-1 to TRBJ2-4; 10 bases align to TRBD2. This CDR3 is 15 amino acids long. The trim removed 6 bases at V and 6 bases at J, leaving 8 bases unmatched. Germline-derived CDR1 and CDR2 are MGHDK and SYGVNS. CDR3 DNA: TGTGCCAGCAGCCAAAGCGGGAGGGCCGTAAACATTCAGTACTTC. Encoded protein: CASSQSGRAVNIQYF.

The genes are TRBV28 and TRBJ2-3; a weak D match, TRBD1 (6 bases). The CDR3 length is 17 residues. Trimming pared 1 base from V and 8 bases from J, leaving 22 bases between. Per germline, CDR1 MDHEN and CDR2 SYDVKM. The CDR3 sequence: CASSLSHDSGVLGTQYF. DNA of the CDR3: TGTGCCAGCAGTTTATCCCACGATTCAGGGGTACTTGGTACGCAGTATTTT.

A note on this clone: An end of the junction does not agree with germline; a read error may underlie this. V and J are TRBV6-5 and TRBJ1-2; TRBD1 is a possible D gene (5 bases). CDR1 MNHEY and CDR2 SVGAGI come from the germline V gene. CDR3 length equals 12 residues. CDR3 bases: TGTGCCAGCAGTTACTCGAGAAGTCAGGGAAGCTTC. Translating it yields CASSYSRSQGSF.